This record concerns one T cell receptor (beta chain) sequence. A few counts support this clonotype. The antigen this receptor binds is unknown. Within one base of it there is no much larger clone, and no base qualities were kept. The sample originates from a study of T-cell reconstitution after alpha-beta-depleted transplantation in children (TCRdb year 2016). About the study as a whole: T-cell immune reconstitution after TCRalphabeta/CD19-depleted allogeneic hematopoietic cell transplantation in children was quantitatively tracked in the study by means of TCR repertoire profiling.

The protocol used for the library was PCR. Data came from an Illumina HiSeq 2500. To normalize quantification of the TCRbeta repertoire, the TCR libraries were built with molecular barcoding that relied on unique molecular identifiers. TCRdb passed the public sequencing reads through fastp at Q25 and MiXCR, retaining productive beta sequences. Rows merge per CDR3 protein into single entries with the most common DNA and genes. Recorded for this sample are about 360,000 distinct CDR3 sequences; about an eighth of them occurred a single time. About 4% of the sample comes from the top ten. Counted from cysteine to phenylalanine, this CDR3 has 15 amino acids. Just the 45-base CDR3 DNA is kept, in frame starting at base 1. Per the germline V gene (reference sequence), SGHKS is the CDR1 and YYEKEE is the CDR2. The trim is 0 bases for V and 1 base for J, with a gap of 8 bases between the germline ends.

The V and J segments used are TRBV5-5 and TRBJ2-1, with no confidently assigned D gene. This clonotype originated in a human donor who donated a stem cell graft to a child with Fanconi anemia. The source was PBMCs, collected from the stem cell graft. The DNA sequence is TGTGCCAGCAGCTTGGAGGGAATATCCTACAATGAGCAGTTCTTC. The encoded protein is CASSLEGISYNEQFF.